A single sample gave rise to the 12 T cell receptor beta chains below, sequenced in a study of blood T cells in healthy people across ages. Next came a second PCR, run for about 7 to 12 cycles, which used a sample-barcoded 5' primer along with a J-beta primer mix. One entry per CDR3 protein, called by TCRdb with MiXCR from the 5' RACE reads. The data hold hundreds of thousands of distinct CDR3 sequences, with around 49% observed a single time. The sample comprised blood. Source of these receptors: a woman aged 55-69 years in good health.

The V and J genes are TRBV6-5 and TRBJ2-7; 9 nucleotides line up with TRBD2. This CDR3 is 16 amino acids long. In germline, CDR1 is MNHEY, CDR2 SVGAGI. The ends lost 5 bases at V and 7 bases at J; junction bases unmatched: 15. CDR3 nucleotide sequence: TGTGCCAGCAGTCGATCCGGGGCTAGCGGGACTGGGGAGCAGTACTTC. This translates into CASSRSGASGTGEQYF.

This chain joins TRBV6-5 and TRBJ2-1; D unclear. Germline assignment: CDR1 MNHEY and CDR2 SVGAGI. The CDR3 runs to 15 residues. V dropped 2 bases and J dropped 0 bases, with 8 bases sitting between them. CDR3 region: CASSYTVSSYNEQFF. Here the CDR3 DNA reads TGTGCCAGCAGTTACACCGTGAGCTCCTACAATGAGCAGTTCTTC.

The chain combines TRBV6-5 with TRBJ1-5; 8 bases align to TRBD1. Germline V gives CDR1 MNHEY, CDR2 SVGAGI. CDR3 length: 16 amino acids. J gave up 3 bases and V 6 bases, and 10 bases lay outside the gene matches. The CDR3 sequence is CASRRDRGSVNQPQHF. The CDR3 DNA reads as TGTGCCAGCAGACGCGACAGGGGAAGTGTCAATCAGCCCCAGCATTTT.

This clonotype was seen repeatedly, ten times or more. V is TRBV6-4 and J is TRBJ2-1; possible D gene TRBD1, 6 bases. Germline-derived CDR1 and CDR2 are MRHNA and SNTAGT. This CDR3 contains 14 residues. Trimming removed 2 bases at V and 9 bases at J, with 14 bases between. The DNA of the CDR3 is TGTGCCAGCAGTGACCAATCCTGGGGGCTTGAGCAGTTCTTC. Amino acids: CASSDQSWGLEQFF.

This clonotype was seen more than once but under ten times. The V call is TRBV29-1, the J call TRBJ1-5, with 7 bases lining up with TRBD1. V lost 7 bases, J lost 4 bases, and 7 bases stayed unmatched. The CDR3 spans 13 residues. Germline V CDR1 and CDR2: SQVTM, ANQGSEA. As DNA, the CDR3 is TGCAGCGCCCAGGGACAGCCGAATCAGCCCCAGCATTTT. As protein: CSAQGQPNQPQHF.

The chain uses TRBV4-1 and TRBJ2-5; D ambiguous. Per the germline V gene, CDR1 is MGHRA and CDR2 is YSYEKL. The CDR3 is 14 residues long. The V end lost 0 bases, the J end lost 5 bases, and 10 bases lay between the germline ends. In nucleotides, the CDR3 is TGCGCCAGCAGCCAAGACGCGAAAGGGGAGACCCAGTACTTC. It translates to CASSQDAKGETQYF.

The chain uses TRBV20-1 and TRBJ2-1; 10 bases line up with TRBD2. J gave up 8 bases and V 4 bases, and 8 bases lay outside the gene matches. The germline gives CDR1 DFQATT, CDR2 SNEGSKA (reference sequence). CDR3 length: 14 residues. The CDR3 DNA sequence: TGCAGTGCTACAAGCGGGAGGGCCCAGGATGAGCAGTTCTTC. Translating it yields CSATSGRAQDEQFF.

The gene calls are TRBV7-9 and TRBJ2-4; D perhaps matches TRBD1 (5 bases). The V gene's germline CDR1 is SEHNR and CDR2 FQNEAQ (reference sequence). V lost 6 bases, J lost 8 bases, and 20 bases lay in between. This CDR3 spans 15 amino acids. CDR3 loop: CASSSGFNPGDIQYF. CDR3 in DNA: TGTGCCAGCAGTTCAGGGTTTAATCCTGGTGACATTCAGTACTTC.

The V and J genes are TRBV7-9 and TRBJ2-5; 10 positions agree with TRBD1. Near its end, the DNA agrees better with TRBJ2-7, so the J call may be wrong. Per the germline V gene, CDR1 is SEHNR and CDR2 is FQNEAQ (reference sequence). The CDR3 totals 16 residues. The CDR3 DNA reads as TGTGCCAGCAGCTTAGAGCAGGGACAGGGGATTTACGAGCAGTACTTC. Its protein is CASSLEQGQGIYEQYF.

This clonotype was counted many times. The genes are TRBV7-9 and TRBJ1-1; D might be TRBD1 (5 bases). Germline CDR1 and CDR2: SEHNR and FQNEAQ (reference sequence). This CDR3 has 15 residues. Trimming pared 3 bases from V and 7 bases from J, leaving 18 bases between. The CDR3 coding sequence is TGTGCCAGCAGCTTGTCCGGGGTGTTCAGGGTTGAAGCTTTCTTT. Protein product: CASSLSGVFRVEAFF.

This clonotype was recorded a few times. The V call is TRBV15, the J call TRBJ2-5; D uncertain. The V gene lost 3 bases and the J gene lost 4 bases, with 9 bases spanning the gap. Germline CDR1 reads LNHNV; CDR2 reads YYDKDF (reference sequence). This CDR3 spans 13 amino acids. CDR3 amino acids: CATSSYPGETQYF. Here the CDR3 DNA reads TGTGCCACCAGCAGCTACCCCGGAGAGACCCAGTACTTC.

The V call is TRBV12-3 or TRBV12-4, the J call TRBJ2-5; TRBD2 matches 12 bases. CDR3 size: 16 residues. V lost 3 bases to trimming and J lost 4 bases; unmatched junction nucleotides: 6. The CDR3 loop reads CASSFGLAGRLETQYF. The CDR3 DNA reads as TGTGCCAGCAGTTTCGGACTAGCGGGGCGGCTAGAGACCCAGTACTTC.